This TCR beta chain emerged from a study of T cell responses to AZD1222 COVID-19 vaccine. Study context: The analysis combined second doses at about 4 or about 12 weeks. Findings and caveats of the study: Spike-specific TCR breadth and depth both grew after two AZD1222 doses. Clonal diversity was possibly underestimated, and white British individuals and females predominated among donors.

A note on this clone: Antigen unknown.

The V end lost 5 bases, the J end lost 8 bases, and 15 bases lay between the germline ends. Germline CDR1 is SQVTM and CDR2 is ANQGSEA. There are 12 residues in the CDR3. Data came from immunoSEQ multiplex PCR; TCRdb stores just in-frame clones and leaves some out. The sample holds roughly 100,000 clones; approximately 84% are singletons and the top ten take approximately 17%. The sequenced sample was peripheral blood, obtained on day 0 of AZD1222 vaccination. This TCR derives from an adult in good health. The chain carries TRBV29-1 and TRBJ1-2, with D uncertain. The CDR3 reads CSVSGVAGGYTF. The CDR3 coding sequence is TGCAGCGTTTCTGGGGTTGCGGGGGGCTACACCTTC.